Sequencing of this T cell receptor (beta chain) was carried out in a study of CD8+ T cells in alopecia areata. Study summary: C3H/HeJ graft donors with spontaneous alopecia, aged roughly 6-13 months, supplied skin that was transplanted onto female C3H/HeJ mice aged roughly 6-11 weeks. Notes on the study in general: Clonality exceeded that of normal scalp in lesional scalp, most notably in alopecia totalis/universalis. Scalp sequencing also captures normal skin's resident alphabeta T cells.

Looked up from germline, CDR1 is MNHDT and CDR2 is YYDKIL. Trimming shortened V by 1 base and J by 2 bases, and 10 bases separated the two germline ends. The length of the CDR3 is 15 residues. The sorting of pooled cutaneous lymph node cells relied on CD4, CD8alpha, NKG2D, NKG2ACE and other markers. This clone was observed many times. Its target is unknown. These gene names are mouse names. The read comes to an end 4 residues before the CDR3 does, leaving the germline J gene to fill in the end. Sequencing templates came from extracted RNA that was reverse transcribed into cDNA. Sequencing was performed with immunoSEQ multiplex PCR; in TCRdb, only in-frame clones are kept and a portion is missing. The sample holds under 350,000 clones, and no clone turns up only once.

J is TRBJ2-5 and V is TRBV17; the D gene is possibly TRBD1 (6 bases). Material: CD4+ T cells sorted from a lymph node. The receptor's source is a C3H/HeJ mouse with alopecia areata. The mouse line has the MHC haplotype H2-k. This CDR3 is CASSRGWDIQDTQYF. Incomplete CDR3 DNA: TGTGCTAGCAGTAGAGGCTGGGACATCCAAGAC.